This T cell receptor beta chain was sequenced for a study of shared clonotypes between healthy human individuals (dated by TCRdb to 2018 to 2021). Describing the broader study: Two women and a few men aged 18 to 49 years were included in the cohort. Per donor, three plates each were used for CD4 naive and CD4 memory, two for CD8 naive, and one for CD8 memory. Blood TCR repertoires of about five healthy adults were deeply sequenced to estimate repertoire size and the extent of clonotype sharing between individuals. Libraries were prepared and TCR repertoires were sequenced by different laboratories using diverse techniques, in order to increase sequencing depth and limit assay-specific biases. Leukapheresis yielded between about 0.9 and 10 billion PBMCs per donor.

Summary of the overall study and its limitations: Only blood was sampled, and tissue TCR repertoires likely differ from those in blood. When several donors were compared, the shared fraction of clonotypes was 5% to 6.5% for naive CD4, less than 4% for naive CD8, 2.3% for memory CD4, and 0.4% for memory CD8. Pairwise subsampling led to the expectation that sequencing depth would affect the degree of clonotype sharing among donors. The small number of donors limited the genetic and exposure-history diversity represented. Higher generation probabilities were observed for clonotypes shared by all four sorted-subset donors than for non-shared clonotypes. Incomplete sequencing was indicated by rarefaction of sorted-subset datasets, despite the large sequencing depth. Naive subsets generally had larger estimated clonotype richness than memory subsets did.

As to this clone: What antigen it recognizes has not been identified. Base quality data are lacking; no much larger clone is found one base away.

V and J lose 5 bases and 0 bases, and a span of 11 bases separates them. According to the germline V gene (reference sequence), CDR1 reads MNHNY and CDR2 reads SVGAGI. From the cysteine through the phenylalanine, the CDR3 covers 15 amino acids. CDR3 DNA only is kept here, 45 bases in frame from base 1. TCR CDR3 regions were amplified from genomic DNA by multiplex PCR using the deep immunoSEQ assay. Extracted genomic DNA from each cell subset was distributed evenly across all wells of several immunoSEQ 96-well plates, and each plate was treated as a replicate. For sorted subsets, about 200 ng genomic DNA, equal to 30,000 or so T cell genomes, was loaded into each replicate PCR. The purified libraries were quantified using a Qubit 3.0 fluorometer, sized with a Bioanalyzer 2100, and then quantified again using the KAPA Library Quantification kit. Every immunoSEQ 96-well plate was sequenced on a separate single-read 150-cycle Illumina NextSeq 550 flow cell. As for the original processing: Because the immunoSEQ output held only junctional sequences and lacked quality scores, the filtering could not match the filtering applied to full-length reads. To assign V/J genes and CDR3, sequences were annotated using PyIR, a Python wrapper for IgBLAST v1.9, with IMGT germline references. Any read was removed if the V/J assignment was weak (E-value above 1e-6), the CDR3 was missing, or the read contained stop codons, out-of-frame junctions, or ambiguous translated residues. V3J clonotypes were defined as sequences sharing the same inferred V gene, J gene, and CDR3 amino acid sequence. Percentage overlap between repertoires was calculated by dividing the number of shared unique clonotypes by the size of the smaller repertoire. RTK rarefaction, the Chao1 estimator, and Recon v2.1 estimates of unobserved clonotypes were used to assess repertoire richness. Generation probabilities were computed with OLGA for all TCRbeta clonotypes obtained by the gDNA method from several donors. This immuneACCESS table, as held by TCRdb, lists in-frame sequences with V and J called but not all clones. Of the missing ones, under half trace to an unresolved V gene in checked studies; the others have no known cause. V and J calls and clone size follow that table, whereas D and trimming were derived from the DNA. Within this sample are some 2.1 million clones, with 90% to 95% of them counted one time only. Clones ranked in the top ten supply 0.1% to 0.15% of the sample.

The donors were healthy, HIV-negative adults with no recently reported acute infections or vaccinations. Only Caucasian adults living in Nashville, Tennessee, USA were represented among the donors. CD4+ T cells were enriched by magnetic negative selection; naive cells were then positively selected on CD45RA, and the negative fraction formed the memory subset. Blood was collected by leukapheresis, and PBMCs were isolated by Ficoll-Histopaque density gradient centrifugation and then cryopreserved in liquid nitrogen vapor phase. Analytical flow cytometry was used to check the purity and quantity of each magnetically sorted T cell population. From each sorted fraction, genomic DNA was isolated and quantified by UV absorbance on a Nanodrop 2000c.

This TCR came from a man between 18 and 35 years old in good health. Sequencing input: naive CD4+ T cells sorted from blood. Per the publication, the cell subset or site label means: CD45RA+ positively selected. The V gene is TRBV6-6 and the J gene is TRBJ1-3, with no confidently assigned D gene. DNA sequence: TGTGCCAGCAGTACGTTCATGGACTCTGGAAACACCATATATTTT. The resulting protein is CASSTFMDSGNTIYF.